The 14 T cell receptor beta chains reported below all come from one sample, sequenced in a study of shared clonotypes between healthy human individuals. Some clones are missing from TCRdb's copy, which holds only in-frame ones; the method was immunoSEQ multiplex PCR. The sample records approximately 980,000 clones, roughly 72% being singletons. What was sequenced was memory CD4+ T cells sorted from blood. The subset here: CD45RA-negative fraction. These receptors all come from a man younger than 35 in good health.

V and J are TRBV7-9 and TRBJ2-3; D call uncertain. Germline CDR1 SEHNR, CDR2 FQNEAQ (reference sequence). V was pared by 4 bases and J by 6 bases, with 11 bases between. This CDR3 spans 13 amino acids. The chain's CDR3 is CASSYSLRDTQYF. In DNA form, the CDR3 reads TGTGCCAGCAGCTATAGCCTCAGGGATACGCAGTATTTT. Complete variable domain (other parts from reference TRBV7-9 and TRBJ2-3): DTGVSQNPRHKITKRGQNVTFRCDPISEHNRLYWYRQTLGQGPEFLTYFQNEAQLEKSRLLSDRFSAERPKGSFSTLEIQRTEQGDSAMYLCASSYSLRDTQYFGPGTRLTVL.

This clone occurred a few times. At the DNA level, this CDR3 is encoded by other sequences in the same sample as well. The gene calls are TRBV5-1 and TRBJ2-6; D unclear. The length of the CDR3 is 15 residues. CDR1 SGHRS and CDR2 YFSETQ come from the germline V gene. Trimming left V 0 bases short and J 1 base short, with 5 bases between. CDR3 amino acids: CASSLDVSGANVLTF. The CDR3 coding sequence is TGCGCCAGCAGCTTGGATGTTTCTGGGGCCAACGTCCTGACTTTC.

This rearrangement joins TRBV27 to TRBJ2-3; D unclear. This CDR3 is built from 15 residues. V was shortened by 2 bases and J by 3 bases, with 12 bases between the two germline ends. The germline V gene encodes CDR1 MNHEY and CDR2 SMNVEV (reference sequence). In nucleotides, the CDR3 is TGTGCCAGCAGTTTAACGGGTTTCGTAACAGATACGCAGTATTTT. Amino acids: CASSLTGFVTDTQYF.

This chain uses TRBV11-2 with TRBJ2-3, with 7 bases that match TRBD1. With V trimmed by 5 bases and J by 0 bases, 5 bases remained unmatched. The CDR3 sequence is 15 residues long. Looked up from germline, CDR1 is SGHAT and CDR2 is FQNNGV. DNA for the CDR3: TGTGCCAGCAGCCCAGGACAGGCTAGCACAGATACGCAGTATTTT. Encoded protein: CASSPGQASTDTQYF.

Written as DNA, the CDR3 is TGTGCCAGCAGCGTGGACCTACTAACCTACGAGCAGTACTTC. Protein product: CASSVDLLTYEQYF. V usage is TRBV5-4 and J usage is TRBJ2-7, with no clear D. The CDR3 is 14 residues long. V was trimmed by 4 bases and J by 2 bases, leaving 13 bases between them. Germline lookup yields CDR1 SGHNT and CDR2 YYREEE (reference sequence).

This rearrangement joins TRBV18 to TRBJ1-5; 10 positions match TRBD1. Germline V lookup: CDR1 KGHSH, CDR2 LQKENI. V lost 6 bases and J lost 2; bases outside the gene matches: 10. The CDR3 covers 17 residues. The DNA of the CDR3 is TGTGCCAGCTCGCTGGACAGGGGGGGTTCTGGCAATCAGCCCCAGCATTTT. Protein sequence: CASSLDRGGSGNQPQHF. Using reference TRBV18 and TRBJ1-5 for the parts outside the CDR3, the full variable domain is NAGVMQNPRHLVRRRGQEARLRCSPMKGHSHVYWYRQLPEEGLKFMVYLQKENIIDESGMPKERFSAEFPKEGPSILRIQQVVRGDSAAYFCASSLDRGGSGNQPQHFGDGTRLSIL.

The V call is TRBV5-1, the J call TRBJ2-1, with D unclear. The ends were cut back, 0 bases at V and 2 bases at J, with 9 bases in the middle. The CDR3 is 15 amino acids. From germline, CDR1 is SGHRS and CDR2 YFSETQ. CDR3 sequence reads: CASSLGTAPYNEQFF. In DNA, the CDR3 is TGCGCCAGCAGCTTGGGCACGGCACCCTACAATGAGCAGTTCTTC. Combining the CDR3 with reference TRBV5-1 and TRBJ2-1 gives the whole variable domain KAGVTQTPRYLIKTRGQQVTLSCSPISGHRSVSWYQQTPGQGLQFLFEYFSETQRNKGNFPGRFSGRQFSNSRSEMNVSTLELGDSALYLCASSLGTAPYNEQFFGPGTRLTVL.

The chain employs TRBV19 and TRBJ1-6; D uncertain. Trimming took 1 base from V and 8 from J, leaving 3 bases between them. The germline gives CDR1 LNHDA, CDR2 SQIVND (reference sequence). The CDR3 contains 12 residues. CDR3 amino acids: CASSIGDSPLHF. Here the CDR3 DNA reads TGTGCCAGTAGTATAGGGGATTCACCCCTCCACTTT.

The chain recombines TRBV5-1 with TRBJ2-2; no clear D. The V and J ends lost 4 bases and 4 bases respectively, with 14 bases between them. Per the germline V gene, CDR1 is SGHRS and CDR2 is YFSETQ. The CDR3 spans 15 residues. CDR3 sequence (DNA): TGCGCCAGCAGCCCCGGGCCCGAGGCCACCGGGGAGCTGTTTTTT. Translation: CASSPGPEATGELFF.

This clone has just one count. The rearrangement links TRBV5-1 to TRBJ2-5; TRBD2 agrees at 8 bases. V dropped 4 bases and J dropped 2; count of bases not matched to a gene: 10. There are 16 residues in the CDR3. CDR1 is SGHRS and CDR2 is YFSETQ in the germline V gene. CDR3 DNA: TGCGCCAGCAGCCCGGCCCCAGCGGGGGAACAAGAGACCCAGTACTTC. This codes for CASSPAPAGEQETQYF.

The chain carries TRBV4-3 and TRBJ2-4; possible D gene TRBD2, 5 bases. The germline V gene encodes CDR1 LGHNA and CDR2 YSLEER. V shed 0 bases and J shed 1 base, with 10 bases lying between them. The CDR3 is 16 amino acids. CDR3 nucleotides: TGCGCCAGCAGCCAAGATGCTAGCCCTGCCAAAAACATTCAGTACTTC. Amino acids: CASSQDASPAKNIQYF.

This clone was observed a handful of times. This chain connects TRBV30 to TRBJ1-4; D perhaps matches TRBD1 (5 bases). V was shortened by 3 bases and J by 2 bases, with 16 bases between the two germline ends. Per the germline V gene, CDR1 is GTSNPN and CDR2 is SVGIG (reference sequence). The CDR3 spans 16 residues. CDR3 sequence: CAWRGGGFSTNEKLFF. CDR3 nucleotides: TGTGCCTGGAGGGGGGGAGGGTTCTCGACTAATGAAAAACTGTTTTTT.

The chain is built from TRBV11-2 and TRBJ2-4; no clear D gene. This CDR3 contains 16 residues. V shed 4 bases and J shed 1 base, with 14 bases lying between them. The V gene's germline CDR1 is SGHAT and CDR2 FQNNGV. CDR3 sequence (DNA): TGTGCCAGCAGCTCCCTCCGAAGTAGGGCCAAAAACATTCAGTACTTC. Protein: CASSSLRSRAKNIQYF.

Only one count was recorded for this clone. V is TRBV6-1 and J is TRBJ1-6; unclear D gene. Trimming took 1 base from V and 7 from J, leaving 17 bases between them. Germline V gene sequence: CDR1 MNHNS, CDR2 SASEGT. This CDR3 has 17 residues. CDR3 coding DNA: TGTGCCAGCAGTGAAGAAGGCAAGGCCTTCCGGAATTCACCCCTCCACTTT. Protein product: CASSEEGKAFRNSPLHF.